The rows below give T cell receptor beta chains drawn from one sample of a study of CD8 T cells in Susac syndrome. TCRdb itself ran the immunoSEQ multiplex PCR reads through MiXCR, one entry per CDR3 protein. This table holds approximately 160,000 distinct CDR3 sequences, approximately 93% found once. The sequencing input was CD4+ T cells from PBMCs. The receptor set was obtained from a human donor with multiple sclerosis. Each CDR3 is given with its conserved first and last residue. D genes are given only for firm matches. Rows give clone size only sometimes, using once, few, many, or a class for an expanded clone.

clone_size,d_call,j_call,v_call,cdr3_aa,cdr3_nt
NA,TRBD2,TRBJ2-5,TRBV10-3,CAIGPLAGQETQYF,TGTGCCATCGGACCACTAGCGGGCCAAGAGACCCAGTACTTC
NA,NA,TRBJ1-2,TRBV6-2/TRBV6-3,CASKPGRLYSYTF,TGTGCCAGTAAACCTGGACGGCTATACAGCTACACCTTC
NA,NA,TRBJ2-3,TRBV27,CASSLRPRDTQYF,TGTGCCAGCAGTTTAAGGCCCAGGGATACGCAGTATTTT
NA,TRBD2,TRBJ2-1,TRBV24-1,CATSDIREEAFF,TGTGCCACCAGTGATATCCGGGAGGAGGCGTTCTTC
NA,TRBD2,TRBJ2-1,TRBV6-6,CASSYLAGGGEQFF,TGTGCCAGCAGTTACCTAGCGGGGGGCGGAGAGCAGTTCTTC
NA,NA,TRBJ2-5,TRBV25-1,CASRRRGPGETQYF,TGTGCCAGCAGACGAAGAGGGCCAGGGGAGACCCAGTACTTC
NA,TRBD1,TRBJ1-5,TRBV9,CASSPGQGVPQHF,TGTGCCAGCTCCCCCGGCCAGGGGGTTCCCCAGCATTTT
NA,TRBD1,TRBJ2-5,TRBV7-9,CASSRQGVGGTGQYF,TGTGCCAGCAGCCGACAGGGGGTCGGGGGAACTGGCCAGTACTTC
NA,NA,TRBJ2-5,TRBV6-5,CASSYSRWTGLQETQYF,TGTGCCAGCAGTTACAGCAGATGGACTGGCCTCCAAGAGACCCAGTACTTC
NA,NA,TRBJ2-5,TRBV20-1,CSARDYTQETQYF,TGCAGTGCTAGGGACTACACCCAAGAGACCCAGTACTTC
NA,NA,TRBJ1-1,TRBV7-9,CASSEKGGGTEAFF,TGTGCCAGCAGCGAAAAGGGGGGGGGCACTGAAGCTTTCTTT
NA,NA,TRBJ2-1,TRBV20-1,CSAASALRSYNEQFF,TGCAGTGCTGCGAGCGCCCTACGGTCCTACAATGAGCAGTTCTTC
NA,TRBD1,TRBJ2-7,TRBV7-3,CASSRDRGSEQYF,TGTGCCAGCAGCAGGGACAGGGGGTCCGAGCAGTACTTC
NA,TRBD1,TRBJ2-7,TRBV30,CAWNQGAPYEQYF,TGTGCCTGGAATCAGGGGGCCCCCTACGAGCAGTACTTC
NA,NA,TRBJ1-2,TRBV3-1,CASSQDTGNYGYTF,TGTGCCAGCAGCCAAGATACAGGGAACTATGGCTACACCTTC
NA,TRBD1,TRBJ1-2,TRBV4-3,CASSPQGAANYGYTF,TGCGCCAGCAGCCCGCAGGGGGCCGCTAACTATGGCTACACCTTC
NA,NA,TRBJ2-1,TRBV28,CASSPNGGYLNEQFF,TGTGCCAGCAGTCCGAATGGGGGTTACCTCAATGAGCAGTTCTTC
NA,NA,TRBJ2-3,TRBV27,CASSFQRTDTQYF,TGTGCCAGCAGTTTCCAGCGCACAGATACGCAGTATTTT
NA,TRBD2,TRBJ2-1,TRBV20-1,CSARRPGLAGDYNEQFF,TGCAGTGCTAGACGGCCGGGACTAGCGGGAGATTACAATGAGCAGTTCTTC
NA,TRBD1,TRBJ2-7,TRBV12-3/TRBV12-4,CASTTGQGGGEQYF,TGTGCCAGCACCACGGGACAGGGGGGGGGCGAGCAGTACTTC
NA,NA,TRBJ2-3,TRBV12-3/TRBV12-4,CASSLQSQDTQYF,TGTGCCAGCAGTTTACAGTCCCAAGATACGCAGTATTTT
once,TRBD1,TRBJ1-4,TRBV28,CASSQPGQGLNEKLFF,TGTGCCAGCAGTCAACCCGGACAGGGTTTAAACGAAAAACTGTTTTTT
NA,NA,TRBJ1-2,TRBV29-1,CSVEGVAGVNYGYTF,TGCAGCGTTGAAGGAGTCGCAGGGGTTAACTATGGCTACACCTTC
NA,NA,TRBJ1-4,TRBV6-5,CASSYYTSGREKLFF,TGTGCCAGCAGTTACTACACTTCGGGGAGGGAAAAACTGTTTTTT
NA,NA,TRBJ1-5,TRBV19,CASNDTPNQPQHF,TGTGCCAGTAACGACACTCCTAATCAGCCCCAGCATTTT
NA,TRBD1,TRBJ2-1,TRBV20-1,CSALTGTGTNEQFF,TGCAGTGCTCTAACCGGGACAGGGACCAATGAGCAGTTCTTC
once,NA,TRBJ2-7,TRBV30,CAWSVSWVNEQYF,TGTGCCTGGAGTGTTTCGTGGGTGAATGAGCAGTACTTC
NA,NA,TRBJ2-5,TRBV2,CASNREFQETQYF,TGTGCCAGCAATAGAGAATTCCAAGAGACCCAGTACTTC
NA,TRBD1,TRBJ2-1,TRBV28,CASKQGGNEQFF,TGTGCCAGCAAACAGGGGGGCAATGAGCAGTTCTTC
NA,NA,TRBJ2-2,TRBV11-2,CASSASREVLFF,TGTGCCAGCTCAGCAAGCAGGGAGGTGCTGTTTTTT
NA,NA,TRBJ1-2,TRBV3-1,CASSHNRDNGIVYTF,TGTGCCAGCAGCCATAACCGGGACAATGGAATTGTGTACACCTTC
NA,TRBD2,TRBJ2-7,TRBV20-1,CSALDQRGGGHEQYF,TGCAGTGCTCTAGATCAACGGGGGGGTGGCCACGAGCAGTACTTC
NA,NA,TRBJ1-6,TRBV7-3,CASSLGSRQENSPLHF,TGTGCCAGCAGCTTAGGGTCACGACAGGAAAATTCACCCCTCCACTTT
NA,TRBD1,TRBJ1-2,TRBV30,CAWMPGTAYGYTF,TGTGCCTGGATGCCCGGGACAGCCTATGGCTACACCTTC
NA,NA,TRBJ2-3,TRBV7-9,CASSLTSRDTQYF,TGTGCCAGCAGCTTAACTAGCAGAGATACGCAGTATTTT
NA,NA,TRBJ1-1,TRBV29-1,CSARRSMNTEAFF,TGCAGCGCGAGACGCTCCATGAACACTGAAGCTTTCTTT
once,NA,TRBJ2-2,TRBV20-1,CSARDPLSGGGYTGELFF,TGCAGTGCTAGAGATCCCCTGTCGGGTGGGGGATACACCGGGGAGCTGTTTTTT
NA,NA,TRBJ1-1,TRBV19,CASPTFRRGSTEAFF,TGTGCCAGTCCCACCTTCCGACGGGGGTCCACTGAAGCTTTCTTT
NA,NA,TRBJ1-2,TRBV12-3/TRBV12-4,CASSLRWQGSSNYGYTF,TGTGCCAGCAGTTTACGTTGGCAGGGCTCGTCTAACTATGGCTACACCTTC
NA,NA,TRBJ2-1,TRBV27,CASSYGLGNEQFF,TGTGCCAGCAGTTACGGGTTGGGCAATGAGCAGTTCTTC
NA,TRBD2,TRBJ2-7,TRBV2,CASSETSGNEQYF,TGTGCCAGCAGTGAAACTAGCGGGAACGAGCAGTACTTC
NA,TRBD2,TRBJ2-1,TRBV20-1,CSARGGSSYNEQFF,TGCAGTGCTAGGGGCGGGAGCTCCTACAATGAGCAGTTCTTC
NA,NA,TRBJ2-1,TRBV2,CASSEALRGYNEQFF,TGTGCCAGCAGTGAAGCGCTTCGAGGATACAATGAGCAGTTCTTC
NA,NA,TRBJ2-3,TRBV30,CAWRLTWPRTDTQYF,TGTGCCTGGAGACTCACTTGGCCGCGCACAGATACGCAGTATTTT
once,TRBD1,TRBJ1-1,TRBV5-4,CASSGGQLQNTEAFF,TGTGCCAGCAGCGGGGGACAGCTACAGAACACTGAAGCTTTCTTT
NA,NA,TRBJ2-7,TRBV27,CASSLSWVSYEQYF,TGTGCCAGCAGTTTATCCTGGGTGAGCTACGAGCAGTACTTC
NA,NA,TRBJ2-1,TRBV2,CASSADYSYNEQFF,TGTGCCAGCAGTGCGGACTACTCCTACAATGAGCAGTTCTTC
NA,TRBD1,TRBJ1-4,TRBV28,CASSSAGTGSEKLFF,TGTGCCAGCAGTTCCGCCGGGACAGGGAGTGAAAAACTGTTTTTT
NA,NA,TRBJ2-5,TRBV28,CASSFGTDQETQYF,TGTGCCAGCAGTTTCGGGACGGACCAAGAGACCCAGTACTTC
NA,NA,TRBJ2-6,TRBV7-3,CASSLTAFSGANVLTF,TGTGCCAGCAGCTTAACGGCGTTCTCTGGGGCCAACGTCCTGACTTTC
NA,NA,TRBJ2-5,TRBV20-1,CSAPGVDETQYF,TGCAGTGCTCCAGGGGTAGATGAGACCCAGTACTTC
NA,NA,TRBJ2-7,TRBV29-1,CSVGEAGFTYEQYF,TGCAGCGTTGGGGAGGCGGGGTTCACCTACGAGCAGTACTTC
once,NA,TRBJ2-6,TRBV27,CASSLWSSGANVLTF,TGTGCCAGCAGTCTATGGAGCTCTGGGGCCAACGTCCTGACTTTC
NA,TRBD2,TRBJ2-1,TRBV15,CATSRDLAGVGEQFF,TGTGCCACCAGCAGAGATCTGGCGGGAGTCGGTGAGCAGTTCTTC
NA,NA,TRBJ1-6,TRBV5-6,CASSPERSSYNSPLHF,TGTGCCAGCAGCCCTGAAAGGAGCTCCTATAATTCACCCCTCCACTTT
NA,NA,TRBJ2-2,TRBV5-1,CASSSTGTWNTGELFF,TGCGCCAGCAGCTCAACCGGGACTTGGAACACCGGGGAGCTGTTTTTT
once,NA,TRBJ2-5,TRBV7-2,CASSPWAGNQETQYF,TGTGCCAGCAGCCCATGGGCAGGGAATCAAGAGACCCAGTACTTC